This T cell receptor (beta chain) was identified during a study of neurological immune-mediated disorders. Looked up from germline, CDR1 is SGHRS and CDR2 is YFSETQ. The CDR3 length is 17 residues. Trimming cost V 4 bases and J 4 bases, with 20 bases left between them. Points from the study as a whole: Levels of TCR clonal expansion peaked in HTLV-1-associated myelopathy and reached their lowest in multiple sclerosis, under those of healthy controls. CDR3 amino acid sequences found in expanded clones were never shared across subjects, suggesting private repertoires in all groups.

5'RACE generated cDNA with 10-nucleotide random UMIs. Sequencing runs each generated in excess of 190 million TCR-beta sequences derived from 15-18 subjects. TCRdb independently ran MiXCR on the 5' RACE reads; one entry per CDR3 protein. The repertoire includes approximately 100,000 distinct CDR3 sequences, more than 10% of them detected once, and approximately 3.1% sits in the top ten. Regarding time point: longitudinal time-point 3. Worth noting for this clonotype: Its antigen remains unknown.

This sequence was found in a female donor with HTLV-1-associated myelopathy (HAM/TSP). Sequencing was performed on PBMCs. This rearrangement joins TRBV5-1 to TRBJ2-2; D may correspond to TRBD1 or TRBD2 (5 bases each). CDR3 DNA sequence: TGCGCCAGCAGCGGCCGGGACCCAAGTTTTGGCACCGGGGAGCTGTTTTTT. It encodes CASSGRDPSFGTGELFF.